The rows below give T cell receptor beta chains drawn from one sample of a study of blood T cell repertoires in COVID-19. Method: immunoSEQ multiplex PCR; TCRdb's copy keeps in-frame clones and lacks some. The data contain about 330,000 clones, around 90% of them singletons. The specimen was PBMCs or T cells enriched from blood (not recorded which). The receptors derive from a woman aged 25 to 39 who had recovered from COVID-19. CDR3s include the opening cysteine and the closing phenylalanine or tryptophan. A D gene is named only where the DNA matches it firmly. Rows may omit the clone size; those that give it use once, few, many or a size class.

abundance,d_gene,j_gene,v_gene,CDR3nt,CDR3aa
.,.,TRBJ2-1,TRBV24-1,TGTGCCACCAGTGATGTTAGTGGAGGGGAGCAGTTCTTC,CATSDVSGGEQFF
.,.,TRBJ2-1,TRBV3-1/TRBV3-2,TGTGCCAGCAGGAGGAGGGGAGGCAATGAGCAGTTCTTC,CASRRRGGNEQFF
.,TRBD2,TRBJ2-3,TRBV3-1/TRBV3-2,TGTGCCAGCGCCCGGCGGGGGGGCTCGTCAGATACGCAGTATTTT,CASARRGGSSDTQYF
.,.,TRBJ1-1,TRBV5-1,TGCGCCAGCAGCACCGCTGGGGCGTCTCCTAACACTGAAGCTTTCTTT,CASSTAGASPNTEAFF
.,.,TRBJ1-2,TRBV21-1,.,CASSVGTGSLPGGYTF
few,.,TRBJ2-1,TRBV18,TGTGCCAGCTCAGGCGGGATTGAGCGTGAGCAGTTCTTC,CASSGGIEREQFF
.,.,TRBJ1-2,TRBV29-1,TGCAGCGGGGGGGGAACAGGGAACTATGGCTACACCTTC,CSGGGTGNYGYTF
once,.,TRBJ2-1,TRBV7-9,TGTGCCAGCAGCTTAGTGGCAGGGCTCTACAATGAGCAGTTCTTC,CASSLVAGLYNEQFF
few,.,TRBJ2-7,TRBV27,TGTGCCAGCACGAACCGGGGTGGCTACGAGCAGTACTTC,CASTNRGGYEQYF
.,TRBD1,TRBJ2-7,TRBV29-1,TGCAGCGCTTTGGGACAGGGGCCCTACGAGCAGTACTTC,CSALGQGPYEQYF
.,TRBD1,TRBJ1-4,TRBV5-1,TGCGCCAGCAGCTTGGAGACAGGGGTTGGTGAAAAACTGTTTTTT,CASSLETGVGEKLFF
.,TRBD1,TRBJ1-1,TRBV6-5,TGTGCCAGCAGCCTAACGCGGGACAGGGGCACTGAAGCTTTCTTT,CASSLTRDRGTEAFF
once,TRBD1,TRBJ1-2,TRBV7-9,TGTGCCAGCAGCAACGGACAGGGCAGGCCTAACTATGGCTACACCTTC,CASSNGQGRPNYGYTF
.,.,TRBJ2-2,TRBV4-3,TGCGCCAGCAGCCAAGAACCACTGAACACCGGGGAGCTGTTTTTT,CASSQEPLNTGELFF
.,.,TRBJ1-1,TRBV6-5,TGTGCCAGCCAAGAACACTGGAGGACTGAAGCTTTCTTT,CASQEHWRTEAFF
.,.,TRBJ1-4,TRBV10-3,TGTGCCATCAGTGTGGCTGGTGAAAAACTGTTTTTT,CAISVAGEKLFF
.,TRBD2,TRBJ2-5,TRBV6-2/TRBV6-3,TGTGCCAGCAGTTACGGCAGACTAGCGGGGCTCCAAGAGACCCAGTACTTC,CASSYGRLAGLQETQYF
.,.,TRBJ1-2,TRBV4-1,TGCGCCAGCAGCCAAGGGGCAGAAACTAGAGGCTACACCTTC,CASSQGAETRGYTF
.,TRBD1,TRBJ1-1,TRBV27,TGTGCCAGCAGTCCAACGCCGTCGGGACAGGGACCAGAAGCTTTCTTT,CASSPTPSGQGPEAFF
.,.,TRBJ2-7,TRBV7-8,TGTGCCAGCAGCTTAGGACACGGGGGGCTCTCCTACGAGCAGTACTTC,CASSLGHGGLSYEQYF
.,TRBD1,TRBJ1-6,TRBV19,TGTGCCAGTAGTAGGGACAGGGGTGGTTCACCCCTCCACTTT,CASSRDRGGSPLHF
.,.,TRBJ1-2,TRBV27,TGTGCCAGCAGTACAAGGGGCGCCTATGGCTACACCTTC,CASSTRGAYGYTF
.,TRBD1,TRBJ2-1,TRBV5-1,TGCGCCAGCAGCCCAGGGACAGTTACAAATGAGCAGTTCTTC,CASSPGTVTNEQFF
.,.,TRBJ2-2,TRBV5-4,TGTGCCAGCAGCCCGACACGAACCGGGGAGCTGTTTTTT,CASSPTRTGELFF
.,.,TRBJ1-1,TRBV3-1/TRBV3-2,TGTGCCAGCAGCCCGGGAGCCACTGAAGCTTTCTTT,CASSPGATEAFF
.,.,TRBJ2-2,TRBV18,TGTGCCAGCGCACTGTATCCGGCCGGAGCGAACACCGGGGAGCTGTTTTTT,CASALYPAGANTGELFF
.,TRBD1,TRBJ1-4,TRBV29-1,TGCAGCGTCCGACAGGGGATTAGTGAAAAACTGTTTTTT,CSVRQGISEKLFF
once,TRBD1,TRBJ2-1,TRBV2,TGTGCCAGCGAGATACTTACAGGGGTCAAGCAGTTCTTC,CASEILTGVKQFF
.,.,TRBJ2-2,TRBV14,TGTGCCAGCAGCCAAGATTCCTGGGAGCTGTTTTTT,CASSQDSWELFF
.,.,TRBJ1-3,TRBV18,TGTGCCAGCTCACCATATTCTGGAAACACCATATATTTT,CASSPYSGNTIYF
.,.,TRBJ1-6,TRBV30,TGTGCCTGGAGTGTACGAAGGGACACCAATTCACCCCTCCACTTT,CAWSVRRDTNSPLHF
.,.,TRBJ2-7,TRBV7-6,TGTGCCAGCAGCCAACGCGATGCGGTGAACGAGCAGTACTTC,CASSQRDAVNEQYF
.,.,TRBJ2-7,TRBV30,TGTGCCTGGGGGGCCCAACAGGAGCAGTACTTC,CAWGAQQEQYF
.,TRBD2,TRBJ2-5,TRBV5-4,TGTGCCAGCAGCTTCACCGGGACTAGCGGAGAGACCCAGTACTTC,CASSFTGTSGETQYF
.,TRBD1,TRBJ1-1,TRBV6-1,TGTGCCAGCAGTGATGGACAGGGGTACACTGAAGCTTTCTTT,CASSDGQGYTEAFF
.,.,TRBJ1-2,TRBV19,TGTGCCAGTAGTCCAACCCCCCCTACGCACTATGGCTACACCTTC,CASSPTPPTHYGYTF
many,.,TRBJ1-2,TRBV9,TGTGCCAGCAGCGTAGGCGGAGACTATGGCTACACCTTC,CASSVGGDYGYTF
.,.,TRBJ1-1,TRBV12-3/TRBV12-4,TGTGCCAGCAGTTTAGGCAGGTCGGCTTTCTTT,CASSLGRSAFF
.,.,TRBJ2-7,TRBV6-5,TGTGCCAGCAGTTCCCTATCCGGGAGCAACTCCTACGAGCAGTACTTC,CASSSLSGSNSYEQYF
.,.,TRBJ1-1,TRBV6-2/TRBV6-3,TGTGCCAGCAGTTACCCCAGGGGCGTGGGAGCTTTCTTT,CASSYPRGVGAFF
.,TRBD1,TRBJ2-1,TRBV4-1,TGCGCCAGCAGCCACCCGAACAGGGGTCTGGGCAATGAGCAGTTCTTC,CASSHPNRGLGNEQFF
.,TRBD1,TRBJ1-6,TRBV13,TGTGCCAGCAGCCCCGGACAGGGGCAAGGATCACCCCTCCACTTT,CASSPGQGQGSPLHF
.,.,TRBJ1-4,TRBV7-6,TGTGCCAGCAGCTTAGATCCCCATGGGCCTAATGAAAAACTGTTTTTT,CASSLDPHGPNEKLFF
.,.,TRBJ2-3,TRBV2,TGTGCCAGCAGTCCGGGTCCCCCTAGCACAGATACGCAGTATTTT,CASSPGPPSTDTQYF
.,TRBD1,TRBJ2-7,TRBV5-4,TGTGCCAGCAGCCCGGGACAGGTCTACGAGCAGTACTTC,CASSPGQVYEQYF
.,TRBD2,TRBJ2-5,TRBV7-9,TGTGCCAGCAGCTTTGGGGGACTAAGTTCTGAGACCCAGTACTTC,CASSFGGLSSETQYF
.,TRBD1,TRBJ1-1,TRBV19,TGTGCCAGTAACATCGGACAGGGCCCAGCTTTCTTT,CASNIGQGPAFF
.,.,TRBJ1-1,TRBV6-5,TGTGCCAGCAGGGACAGAGCGAACACTGAAGCTTTCTTT,CASRDRANTEAFF
.,.,TRBJ1-2,TRBV15,TGTGCCACCAGCAGAGATCGCACTTATGGCTACACCTTC,CATSRDRTYGYTF